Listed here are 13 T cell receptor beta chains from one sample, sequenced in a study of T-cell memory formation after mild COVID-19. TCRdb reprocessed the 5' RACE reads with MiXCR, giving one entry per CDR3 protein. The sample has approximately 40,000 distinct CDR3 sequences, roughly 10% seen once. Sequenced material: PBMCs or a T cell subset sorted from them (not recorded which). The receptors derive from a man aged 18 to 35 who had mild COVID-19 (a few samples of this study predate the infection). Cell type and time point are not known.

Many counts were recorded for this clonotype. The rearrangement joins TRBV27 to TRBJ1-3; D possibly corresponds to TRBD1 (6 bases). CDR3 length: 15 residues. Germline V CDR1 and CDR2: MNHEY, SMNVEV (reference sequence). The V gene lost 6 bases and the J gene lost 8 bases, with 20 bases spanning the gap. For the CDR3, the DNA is TGTGCCAGCAGACAGGGACAAAGCCTTGGGTACACCATATATTTT. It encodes CASRQGQSLGYTIYF.

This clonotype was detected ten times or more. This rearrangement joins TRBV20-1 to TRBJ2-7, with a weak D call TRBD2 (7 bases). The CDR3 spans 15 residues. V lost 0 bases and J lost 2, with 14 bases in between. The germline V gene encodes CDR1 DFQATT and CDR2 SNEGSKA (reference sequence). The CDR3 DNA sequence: TGCAGTGCTAGAGATTCACGGGGGGCCCCCTACGAGCAGTACGTC. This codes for CSARDSRGAPYEQYV.

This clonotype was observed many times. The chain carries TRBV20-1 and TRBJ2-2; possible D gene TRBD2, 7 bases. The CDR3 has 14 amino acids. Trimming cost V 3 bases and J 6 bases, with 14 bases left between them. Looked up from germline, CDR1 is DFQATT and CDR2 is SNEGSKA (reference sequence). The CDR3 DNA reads TGCAGTGCTAGCGTGTGGGGGGGCCCCGGGGAGCTGTTTTTT. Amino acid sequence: CSASVWGGPGELFF.

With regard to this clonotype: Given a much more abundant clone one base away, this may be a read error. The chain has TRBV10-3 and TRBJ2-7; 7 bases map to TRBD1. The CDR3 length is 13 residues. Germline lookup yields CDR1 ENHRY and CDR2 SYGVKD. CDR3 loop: CALSERGQDGQYV. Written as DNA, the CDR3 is TGTGCCCTCAGTGAGAGGGGGCAGGATGGGCAGTACGTC.

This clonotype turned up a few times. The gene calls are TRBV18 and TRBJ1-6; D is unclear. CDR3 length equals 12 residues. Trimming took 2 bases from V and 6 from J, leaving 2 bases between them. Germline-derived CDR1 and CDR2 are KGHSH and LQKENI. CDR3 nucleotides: TGTGCCAGCTCACCAGTTAATTCACCCCTCCACTTT. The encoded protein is CASSPVNSPLHF.

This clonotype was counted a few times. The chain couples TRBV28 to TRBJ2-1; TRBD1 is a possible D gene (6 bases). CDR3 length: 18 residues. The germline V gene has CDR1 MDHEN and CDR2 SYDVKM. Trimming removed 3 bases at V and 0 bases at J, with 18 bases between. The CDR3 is CASSFSRGLLSSYNEQFF. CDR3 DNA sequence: TGTGCCAGCAGTTTTAGCAGGGGCCTATTAAGCTCCTACAATGAGCAGTTCTTC.

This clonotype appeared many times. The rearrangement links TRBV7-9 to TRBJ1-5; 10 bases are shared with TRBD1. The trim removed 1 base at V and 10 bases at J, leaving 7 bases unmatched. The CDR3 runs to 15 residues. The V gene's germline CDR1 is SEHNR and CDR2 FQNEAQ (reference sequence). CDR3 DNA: TGTGCCAGCAGCTTAGTTGGGACAGGGGATGAACCCCAGCATTTT. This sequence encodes CASSLVGTGDEPQHF.

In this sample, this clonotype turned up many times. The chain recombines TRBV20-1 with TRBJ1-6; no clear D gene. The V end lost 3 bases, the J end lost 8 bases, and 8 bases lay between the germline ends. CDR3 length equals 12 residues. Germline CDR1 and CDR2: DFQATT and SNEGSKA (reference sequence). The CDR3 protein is CSASTRYSPLHF. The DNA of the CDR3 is TGCAGTGCTAGCACCAGGTATTCACCCCTCCACTTT.

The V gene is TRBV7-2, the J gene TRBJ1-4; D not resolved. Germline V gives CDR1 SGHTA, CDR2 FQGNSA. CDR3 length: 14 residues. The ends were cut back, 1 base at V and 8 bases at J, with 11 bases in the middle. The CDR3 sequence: CASSLGGIGEKLFF. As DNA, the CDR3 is TGTGCCAGCAGCTTAGGAGGGATCGGGGAAAAACTGTTTTTT.

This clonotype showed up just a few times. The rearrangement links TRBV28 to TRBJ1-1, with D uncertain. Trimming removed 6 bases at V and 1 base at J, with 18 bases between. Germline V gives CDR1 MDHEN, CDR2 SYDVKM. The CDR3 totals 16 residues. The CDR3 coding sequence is TGTGCCAGCAGGGATCGATTCGGACGGAAGAACACTGAAGCTTTCTTT. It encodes CASRDRFGRKNTEAFF.

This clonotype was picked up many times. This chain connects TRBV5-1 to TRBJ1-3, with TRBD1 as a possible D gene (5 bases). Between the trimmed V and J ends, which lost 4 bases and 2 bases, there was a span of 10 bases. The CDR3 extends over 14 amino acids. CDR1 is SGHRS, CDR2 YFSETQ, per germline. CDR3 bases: TGCGCCAGCAGCCCGGGACTTCCTGGAAACACCATATATTTT. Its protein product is CASSPGLPGNTIYF.

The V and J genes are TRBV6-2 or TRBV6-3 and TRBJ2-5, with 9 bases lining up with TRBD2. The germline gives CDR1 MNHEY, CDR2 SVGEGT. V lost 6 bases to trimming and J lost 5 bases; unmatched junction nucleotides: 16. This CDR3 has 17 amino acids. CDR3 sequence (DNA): TGTGCCAGCAGCCCTAGACTAGCGGACTCGTCGATTGAGACCCAGTACTTC. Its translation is CASSPRLADSSIETQYF.

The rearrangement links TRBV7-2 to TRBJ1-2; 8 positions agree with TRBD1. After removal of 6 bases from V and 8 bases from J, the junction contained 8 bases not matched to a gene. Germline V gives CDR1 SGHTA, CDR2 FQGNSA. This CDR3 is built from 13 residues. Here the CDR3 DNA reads TGTGCCAGCAGTACCGACAGGGGAGGAGGCTACACCTTC. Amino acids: CASSTDRGGGYTF.